This TCR beta chain was recorded in a study of human T cells and chemical hapten exposure. Whole-study results and caveats: DPC sensitization left the count of TCRs above 1 in 1000 unchanged.

Separate cDNA molecules received unique molecular identifiers, which the library attached to them. MiXCR was run by TCRdb on the RACE reads, yielding one entry per CDR3 protein. Here the sample spans more than 85,000 distinct CDR3 sequences, more than 7% being singletons. Time point indicated: patch test 2, 6 weeks after DPC sensitization. This sample's treatment: therapeutic diphenylcyclopropenone sensitization with weekly scalp DPC. This clonotype was detected many times. Its antigen is not identified. The CDR3 length is 17 residues. Trimming removed 1 base at V and 1 base at J, with 16 bases between. The V gene's germline CDR1 is LGHNA and CDR2 YSLEER.

The V call is TRBV4-3, the J call TRBJ2-5; D possibly matches TRBD1 or TRBD2 (5 bases each). The sample in question was whole blood, obtained in connection with sensitization to the hapten diphenylcyclopropenone (DPC). The clonotype originates from a woman in her forties with alopecia areata. Some clones in this sample may be carry-over from other donors' samples. The DNA of the CDR3 is TGCGCCAGCAGCCAAGTCCTCCGAGGGGCGGCCCAAGAGACCCAGTACTTC. As protein: CASSQVLRGAAQETQYF.